The rows below give T cell receptor beta chains drawn from one sample of a study of blood T cell repertoires in COVID-19. The table came from immunoSEQ multiplex PCR; TCRdb's copy has only in-frame clones and leaves some out. The sample lists approximately 390,000 clones; around 90% were seen once. Sequenced sample: peripheral blood. The receptors derive from a man younger than 30 with active or convalescent COVID-19. Each CDR3 is given with its conserved first and last residue. A D gene is named only where the DNA matches it firmly. The size of a clone is reported for some rows only, either as once, few or many, or as a class for expanded clones.

size	V	J	D	DNA	CDR3
.	TRBV28	TRBJ2-4	TRBD2	TGTGCCAGCAGTTTGGCGGGAGAAGGCAAAAACATTCAGTACTTC	CASSLAGEGKNIQYF
once	TRBV29-1	TRBJ1-1	.	TGCAGCGTAATAACGACGGGGAACACTGAAGCTTTCTTT	CSVITTGNTEAFF
.	TRBV5-1	TRBJ2-3	TRBD2	TGCGCCAGCAGCTGGGGGGGACTAGCAGCTGATACGCAGTATTTT	CASSWGGLAADTQYF
.	TRBV18	TRBJ2-5	.	TGTGCCAGCTCACCATATCTGAGAGGAGAAGAGACCCAGTACTTC	CASSPYLRGEETQYF
.	TRBV5-1	TRBJ1-1	TRBD1	TGCGCCAGCAGCTTGGGGGACAGGGGCACTGAAGCTTTCTTT	CASSLGDRGTEAFF
.	TRBV6-1	TRBJ2-1	TRBD2	TGTGCCAGCAGTGACGCTTTGCGGGAGGAGTTCTTC	CASSDALREEFF
.	TRBV7-2	TRBJ2-1	TRBD1	TGTGCCAGCAGCTTAGACAGGGGCGATTGGGATGAGCAGTTCTTC	CASSLDRGDWDEQFF
.	TRBV15	TRBJ2-2	.	TGTGCCACCAGCAGAGACCGGGATCGGGACACCGGGGAGCTGTTTTTT	CATSRDRDRDTGELFF
.	TRBV9	TRBJ1-6	.	TGTGCCAGCAGCCCCGGGTCCCAGGGGCTAAATTCACCCCTCCACTTT	CASSPGSQGLNSPLHF
.	TRBV28	TRBJ1-1	TRBD1	TGTGCCAGCATTCCCGGACAGGGGGTGGTCACTGAAGCTTTCTTT	CASIPGQGVVTEAFF
.	TRBV5-1	TRBJ1-2	TRBD1	TGCGCCAGCAGCGGGACAGGATCGGGAGGCTATGGCTACACCTTC	CASSGTGSGGYGYTF
.	TRBV7-2	TRBJ2-5	.	TGTGCCAGCAGCCGGAGCCTAGCAAGATCGCAAGAGACCCAGTACTTC	CASSRSLARSQETQYF
.	TRBV2	TRBJ2-1	TRBD1	TGTGCCAGCAGTGCCCAGACAGGGGACCCTTTCTTC	CASSAQTGDPFF
.	TRBV6-4	TRBJ2-1	.	TGTGCCAGCAGTGAGACAGAGTACTCCTACAATGAGCAGTTCTTC	CASSETEYSYNEQFF
.	TRBV11-2	TRBJ1-5	.	TGTGCCAGCAGCTTGCGAAATAGCAATCAGCCCCAGCATTTT	CASSLRNSNQPQHF
.	TRBV28	TRBJ2-1	.	TGTGCCAGCAGTTTTCTTAATGAGCAGTTCTTC	CASSFLNEQFF
.	TRBV27	TRBJ1-6	.	TGTGCCAGCACCCGGTCCGGGGTGAATAATTCACCCCTCCACTTT	CASTRSGVNNSPLHF
.	TRBV5-6	TRBJ1-4	.	TGTGCCAGCAGCTTGGTATCGTCGGACAGCACTAATGAAAAACTGTTTTTT	CASSLVSSDSTNEKLFF
few	TRBV7-3	TRBJ2-2	.	TGTGCCAGCAGCTTACAGATGGCGGGAAACACCGGGGAGCTGTTTTTT	CASSLQMAGNTGELFF
.	TRBV7-7	TRBJ2-3	TRBD1	TGTGCTAGCAGCTCGACAGGGGTCACAGATACGCAGTATTTT	CASSSTGVTDTQYF
once	TRBV11-2	TRBJ2-1	.	TGTGCCAGCAGCTTAATGGCAGTTCTGTTCTTC	CASSLMAVLFF
.	TRBV7-8	TRBJ2-7	TRBD1	TGTGCCAGCAGCCCCCGGGACAGGGACTACGAGCAGTACTTC	CASSPRDRDYEQYF
.	TRBV6-5	TRBJ2-7	TRBD2	TGTGCCAGCAGACACGGACTAGAAACCTACGAGCAGTACTTC	CASRHGLETYEQYF
.	TRBV19	TRBJ2-7	TRBD1	TGTGCCAGTGCCCCTGGACAGGGACCGTCCTACGAGCAGTACTTC	CASAPGQGPSYEQYF
.	TRBV14	TRBJ1-1	.	TGTGCCAGCAGCCTTTGGGAGGAGGGCACTGAAGCTTTCTTT	CASSLWEEGTEAFF
few	TRBV7-6	TRBJ1-5	.	TGTGCCAGCAGCTTATTACAGGGTAACAATCAGCCCCAGCATTTT	CASSLLQGNNQPQHF
.	TRBV27	TRBJ1-6	.	TGTGCCAGCAGTCCGTCGACAGTTAGTTCACCCCTCCACTTT	CASSPSTVSSPLHF
.	TRBV11-2	TRBJ1-1	TRBD1	TGTGCCAGCAGTAGGGGGGCAGGGGGGAACACTGAAGCTTTCTTT	CASSRGAGGNTEAFF
.	TRBV5-1	TRBJ1-2	TRBD1	TGCGCCAGCTCCCGATCCGGACAGGGGAAATTTAACTATGGCTACACCTTC	CASSRSGQGKFNYGYTF
.	TRBV29-1	TRBJ2-7	TRBD2	TGCAGCGTTGTGGCGGGAGGAAACTACGAGCAGTACTTC	CSVVAGGNYEQYF
.	TRBV5-1	TRBJ1-4	.	TGCGCCAGCAGCTTGAGCACAACTAATGAAAAACTGTTTTTT	CASSLSTTNEKLFF
.	TRBV18	TRBJ2-7	TRBD1	TGTGCCAGCACCGGACAGGGGGTTTCCTACGAGCAGTACTTC	CASTGQGVSYEQYF
.	TRBV7-2	TRBJ1-5	TRBD1	TGTGCCAGCAGCCAGGGGACAGGCAATCAGCCCCAGCATTTT	CASSQGTGNQPQHF
.	TRBV7-2	TRBJ2-3	TRBD2	TGTGCCAGCAGCACTGGACTAGCGGGAGCATTCATGGATACGCAGTATTTT	CASSTGLAGAFMDTQYF
.	TRBV27	TRBJ1-5	.	TGTGCCACCGCGACATCTAGCAATCAGCCCCAGCATTTT	CATATSSNQPQHF
.	TRBV2	TRBJ2-7	.	TGTGCCAGCAGTGAAGCGCGTCTCTACTCCTACGAGCAGTACTTC	CASSEARLYSYEQYF
.	TRBV6-5	TRBJ2-2	TRBD1	TGTGCCAGCAGTTATCTGACAGGGCAGAACACCGGGGAGCTGTTTTTT	CASSYLTGQNTGELFF
.	TRBV4-3	TRBJ1-2	.	TGCGCCAGCAGCCAAGATTTAAATTCCCAGGGTAACTATGGCTACACCTTC	CASSQDLNSQGNYGYTF
.	TRBV19	TRBJ2-3	TRBD2	TGTGCCAGTAGTATACCAGCGGGGGGCGCGACAGATACGCAGTATTTT	CASSIPAGGATDTQYF
.	TRBV2	TRBJ2-2	TRBD2	TGTGCCAGCTACCGCAGCGGGGGGTCTAGCGGGGAGCTGTTTTTT	CASYRSGGSSGELFF
few	TRBV9	TRBJ1-6	.	TGTGCCAGCAGCATAAAAGAGGCGCCCTTGGCCCTCCACTTT	CASSIKEAPLALHF
.	TRBV19	TRBJ1-5	TRBD1	TGTGCCAGTAGTCTAGCAAGGGGACAGGGTATGAAGAGCAATCAGCCCCAGCATTTT	CASSLARGQGMKSNQPQHF
few	TRBV28	TRBJ1-5	.	TGTGCCAGCGGTACGGACAGTAAATATAGCAATCAGCCCCAGCATTTT	CASGTDSKYSNQPQHF
.	TRBV28	TRBJ1-5	.	TGTGCCAGCAGTTTTTTTCAGGACAGAAATCAGCCCCAGCATTTT	CASSFFQDRNQPQHF
.	TRBV28	TRBJ1-2	.	TGTGCCAGCAGTTTATTGGCCCCCCCGAGCTACACCTTC	CASSLLAPPSYTF
.	TRBV7-2	TRBJ2-3	TRBD2	TGTGCCAGCAGTCCAGCGGGGGGGCTGGCAGATACGCAGTATTTT	CASSPAGGLADTQYF
.	TRBV5-1	TRBJ2-7	TRBD2	TGCGCCAGCTGTCCGGACCTAGCGGGGCCACTCGAGCAGTACTTT	CASCPDLAGPLEQYF
.	TRBV4-1	TRBJ1-5	TRBD1	TGCGCCAGCAGCCAGGGTACAGGGGGCTGGCAGCCCCAGCATTTT	CASSQGTGGWQPQHF
.	TRBV6-2/TRBV6-3	TRBJ2-1	.	TGTGCCAGCAGTACCCAGGAGGGCTCCAATGAGCAGTTCTTC	CASSTQEGSNEQFF
.	TRBV28	TRBJ2-3	TRBD2	TGTGCCAGCAGTTTTACTAGCGGGGGTTCGGATACGCAGTATTTT	CASSFTSGGSDTQYF
.	TRBV6-6	TRBJ2-1	.	TGTGCCAGCAGTTCGGGCGGGAACTCCTACAATGAGCAGTTCTTC	CASSSGGNSYNEQFF
once	TRBV5-1	TRBJ1-4	.	TGCGCCAGCAGCTCCAGCCCAGGGCATAATGAAAAACTGTTTTTT	CASSSSPGHNEKLFF
.	TRBV28	TRBJ1-1	.	TGTGCCAGCAGTATGCGGGTGATTGACTCGGGTGAAGCTTTCTTT	CASSMRVIDSGEAFF
.	TRBV3-1/TRBV3-2	TRBJ1-5	.	TGTGCCAGCAGCCAAGCGCAGGGGCTCAATCAGCCCCAGCATTTT	CASSQAQGLNQPQHF
.	TRBV18	TRBJ2-2	.	TGTGCCAGCTCACCGAGTAGGGGGTCGACCGGGGAGCTGTTTTTT	CASSPSRGSTGELFF